Listed here are 32 T cell receptor beta chains from one sample, sequenced in a study of cytomegalovirus exposure and HLA in healthy donors. The PCR employed 60 Vbeta primers together with 13 Jbeta primers. Using immunoSEQ multiplex PCR, the repertoire was profiled, and TCRdb retains in-frame clones only, with some absent. The table lists 110,000 to 150,000 clones, about 82% of them singletons, with 4.3% in the top ten. Sequenced input: PBMCs. Receptor source: a woman in her thirties or forties in good health and CMV-seropositive.

A note on this clone: Other nucleotide sequences in the sample specify the same CDR3. The chain employs TRBV19 and TRBJ1-5, with 10 bases lining up with TRBD1. The CDR3 has 14 amino acids. Trimming took 8 bases from V and 7 from J; bases not matched to a gene: 8. The germline gives CDR1 LNHDA, CDR2 SQIVND (reference sequence). CDR3: CASQRQGAVQPQHF. The CDR3 DNA follows: TGTGCCAGTCAACGACAGGGGGCGGTCCAGCCCCAGCATTTT.

V gene TRBV11-2 combines with J gene TRBJ2-4; possibly TRBD1 for D (5 bases). Looked up from germline, CDR1 is SGHAT and CDR2 is FQNNGV. The CDR3 contains 16 residues. The germline V and J ends were trimmed by 4 bases and 1 base, with 14 bases remaining between them. The CDR3 DNA reads TGTGCCAGCAGCTCGGTCGACAGACTCGCCAAAAACATTCAGTACTTC. Amino acid sequence: CASSSVDRLAKNIQYF.

The rearrangement links TRBV10-3 to TRBJ2-5; TRBD2 matches at 7 bases. V shed 3 bases and J 9 bases; nucleotides not matched to a gene: 4. The CDR3 contains 12 residues. From germline, CDR1 is ENHRY and CDR2 SYGVKD. This CDR3 is CAISEGRGAQYF. In nucleotides, the CDR3 is TGTGCCATCAGTGAAGGCCGGGGGGCCCAGTACTTC.

This clone was observed a single time. The genes are TRBV5-4 and TRBJ2-1; 9 bases fit TRBD1. CDR3 length: 16 residues. CDR1 is SGHNT and CDR2 is YYREEE in the germline V gene (reference sequence). J was trimmed by 3 bases and V by 3 bases; bases with no gene match: 7. The CDR3 sequence is CASSYGDRVVYNEQFF. CDR3 nucleotides: TGTGCCAGCAGCTATGGGGACAGGGTCGTCTACAATGAGCAGTTCTTC.

Of note for this clone: The same CDR3 is also encoded by other DNA sequences in this sample. V and J are TRBV7-9 and TRBJ2-1; weak D call: TRBD2 (6 bases). Trimming took off 5 bases at V and 0 bases at J, with 11 bases between the two ends. The CDR3 has 15 residues. CDR1 is SEHNR and CDR2 is FQNEAQ in the germline V gene (reference sequence). The chain's CDR3 is CASSPAGSSYNEQFF. The CDR3 bases are TGTGCCAGCAGCCCGGCGGGGAGCTCCTACAATGAGCAGTTCTTC. Supplemented by reference TRBV7-9 and TRBJ2-1, the full variable domain reads DTGVSQNPRHKITKRGQNVTFRCDPISEHNRLYWYRQTLGQGPEFLTYFQNEAQLEKSRLLSDRFSAERPKGSFSTLEIQRTEQGDSAMYLCASSPAGSSYNEQFFGPGTRLTVL.

This clone was seen more than once but under ten times. V is TRBV4-3 and J is TRBJ2-7; 8 bases are a match to TRBD2. Germline V lookup: CDR1 LGHNA, CDR2 YSLEER. With 0 bases clipped from V and 7 bases from J, the junction kept 14 bases outside the gene matches. The CDR3 length is 17 residues. CDR3 coding DNA: TGCGCCAGCAGCCAAGATGACCGGACTAGCCTTCTTGGGGAGCAGTACTTC. Amino acids: CASSQDDRTSLLGEQYF.

This sequence joins TRBV4-1 and TRBJ2-3, with 12 bases fitting TRBD2. The germline V gene has CDR1 MGHRA and CDR2 YSYEKL. CDR3 length: 17 residues. The ends lost 4 bases at V and 5 bases at J; junction bases unmatched: 10. The CDR3 is CASSPQRLAGGVDTQYF. The CDR3 DNA sequence: TGCGCCAGCAGCCCTCAACGGCTAGCGGGAGGGGTAGATACGCAGTATTTT.

CDR3 bases: TGTGCCAGCAGCTTAATAGAAACTCGCTCTGGGGCCAACGTCCTGACTTTC. Amino acid sequence: CASSLIETRSGANVLTF. The chain joins TRBV7-6 to TRBJ2-6; D is unclear. The CDR3 covers 17 residues. V gave up 2 bases and J gave up 0 bases, with 11 bases separating them. CDR1 is SGHVS, CDR2 FNYEAQ, per germline.

V gene TRBV7-2 combines with J gene TRBJ1-1; D uncertain. The CDR3 totals 14 residues. Germline loops: CDR1 SGHTA, CDR2 FQGNSA. V shed 1 base and J shed 2 bases, with 8 bases lying between them. The CDR3 loop is CASSLVPGNTEAFF. The CDR3 nucleotides are TGTGCCAGCAGCTTAGTCCCGGGAAACACTGAAGCTTTCTTT.

The rearrangement uses TRBV9 and TRBJ2-3, with TRBD2 as a possible D gene (5 bases). CDR3 length equals 14 residues. Trimming took off 1 base at V and 0 bases at J, with 6 bases between the two ends. The germline gives CDR1 SGDLS, CDR2 YYNGEE. The CDR3 nucleotides are TGTGCCAGCAGCGTAACTAGGAGCACAGATACGCAGTATTTT. Its protein product is CASSVTRSTDTQYF.

This clone was seen more than once but under ten times. V gene TRBV27 combines with J gene TRBJ2-7; the match to TRBD2 covers 7 bases. The V and J ends lost 2 bases and 5 bases, in that order; junction bases with no gene match: 3. This CDR3 spans 13 amino acids. CDR1 and CDR2 from the germline V gene are MNHEY and SMNVEV (reference sequence). In DNA, the CDR3 is TGTGCCAGCAGTTTAGGGACTACGAACGAGCAGTACTTC. Its translation is CASSLGTTNEQYF.

The CDR3, as DNA: TGTGCCAGCTCACCAAAACACCTCAATTCACCCCTCCACTTT. The encoded protein is CASSPKHLNSPLHF. The V and J genes are TRBV18 and TRBJ1-6; D not resolved. The CDR3 consists of 14 residues. The germline V and J ends were trimmed by 2 bases and 7 bases, with 9 bases remaining between them. Germline CDR1 and CDR2: KGHSH and LQKENI.

This clone has only a few counts. V gene TRBV18 combines with J gene TRBJ1-2; perhaps TRBD1 as D (5 bases). V was trimmed by 1 base and J by 4 bases, leaving 16 bases between them. There are 16 residues in the CDR3. Germline CDR1 and CDR2: KGHSH and LQKENI. Here the CDR3 DNA reads TGTGCCAGCTCACCACAGGACACACCCACTACCTATGGCTACACCTTC. This encodes CASSPQDTPTTYGYTF.

This chain connects TRBV5-1 to TRBJ1-2; 10 nucleotides match TRBD1. The germline V gene encodes CDR1 SGHRS and CDR2 YFSETQ. J was trimmed by 6 bases and V by 4 bases; bases with no gene match: 9. The CDR3 consists of 15 residues. The CDR3 nucleotides are TGCGCCAGCAGCGTCCGGGACAGGGGACGGAATGGCTACACCTTC. Amino acid sequence: CASSVRDRGRNGYTF.

The CDR3: CASSPGGGQGTYEQYF. As DNA, the CDR3 is TGCGCCAGCAGCCCTGGCGGGGGACAGGGAACCTACGAGCAGTACTTC. The gene calls are TRBV5-1 and TRBJ2-5, with 9 bases that match TRBD1. The DNA end favors TRBJ2-7, so the J call may be wrong. The germline V gene has CDR1 SGHRS and CDR2 YFSETQ. The CDR3 sequence is 16 residues long.

Details on this clone: The same CDR3 can be traced to other DNA sequences in this sample. The rearrangement joins TRBV18 to TRBJ2-2; no firm D call. V lost 3 bases and J 6 bases, leaving 5 bases between the germline ends. The CDR3 sequence is 12 residues long. Per germline, CDR1 KGHSH and CDR2 LQKENI. The CDR3 is CASSPSAGELFF. The DNA for the CDR3 is TGTGCCAGCTCACCGTCTGCCGGGGAGCTGTTTTTT.

This clone was observed a few times. The chain links TRBV18 to TRBJ1-3; D gene uncertain. CDR3 length: 14 amino acids. Looked up from germline, CDR1 is KGHSH and CDR2 is LQKENI. V dropped 3 bases and J dropped 1 base, with 7 bases sitting between them. The DNA of the CDR3 is TGTGCCAGCTCACCGGGGAGGTCTGGAAACACCATATATTTT. Residues: CASSPGRSGNTIYF.

Only a few counts were recorded for this clone. This chain connects TRBV5-6 to TRBJ1-1, with no clear D. Per the germline V gene, CDR1 is SGHDT and CDR2 is YYEEEE. The length of the CDR3 is 14 residues. V lost 2 bases and J 1 base, leaving 9 bases between the germline ends. CDR3 nucleotides: TGTGCCAGCAGCTTTGGTGGCCAGAACACTGAAGCTTTCTTT. This codes for CASSFGGQNTEAFF.

Here the CDR3 DNA reads TGTGCCAGCTCAAACAACAGGGGGCAGGGTGATACGCAGTATTTT. Its translation: CASSNNRGQGDTQYF. V is TRBV18 and J is TRBJ2-3, with 9 bases identical to TRBD1. Germline lookup yields CDR1 KGHSH and CDR2 LQKENI. The CDR3 runs 15 residues. The ends lost 5 bases at V and 6 bases at J; junction bases unmatched: 9.

The chain links TRBV6-5 to TRBJ1-6, with D uncertain. The length of the CDR3 is 15 residues. CDR1 and CDR2 from the germline V gene are MNHEY and SVGAGI. V was shortened by 6 bases and J by 9 bases, with 18 bases between the two germline ends. The CDR3 region has the DNA TGTGCCAGCAGCCCTCTTGCGGGAAGCGGTTCACCCCTCCACTTT. This encodes CASSPLAGSGSPLHF.

Only one count was recorded for this clone. The J gene is TRBJ1-1, the V gene TRBV18, with TRBD1 identical over 7 bases. Germline assignment: CDR1 KGHSH and CDR2 LQKENI. The CDR3 length is 14 residues. Trimming cost V 6 bases and J 1 base; bases outside gene matches: 5. The CDR3 loop is CASSLTGKNTEAFF. The CDR3 DNA reads as TGTGCCAGCTCCCTGACAGGGAAGAACACTGAAGCTTTCTTT.

This rearrangement joins TRBV5-1 to TRBJ2-5, with 7 bases identical to TRBD2. The CDR3 extends over 13 amino acids. V trimming: 2 bases; J trimming: 5 bases; junction bases outside the gene matches: 3. CDR1 and CDR2 (germline): SGHRS, YFSETQ. The DNA for the CDR3 is TGCGCCAGCAGCTTCTGGGAGGGGGAGACCCAGTACTTC. Protein sequence: CASSFWEGETQYF.

The chain carries TRBV7-6 and TRBJ2-2; 9 bases are a match to TRBD2. The V gene end was trimmed by 5 bases and the J gene end by 4 bases; junction bases not matched to a gene: 5. CDR3 length: 15 residues. Germline values: CDR1 SGHVS, CDR2 FNYEAQ. CDR3 protein: CASSPGLARTGELFF. CDR3 sequence (DNA): TGTGCCAGCAGCCCAGGACTAGCGCGCACCGGGGAGCTGTTTTTT.

This clone was seen a handful of times. The rearrangement joins TRBV30 to TRBJ2-3, with D tentatively TRBD2 (5 bases). Germline lookup yields CDR1 GTSNPN and CDR2 SVGIG (reference sequence). The CDR3 is 13 amino acids. V was shortened by 0 bases and J by 4 bases, with 8 bases between the two germline ends. The CDR3 DNA sequence: TGTGCCTGGAGTGTACGGGATTCAGATACGCAGTATTTT. This codes for CAWSVRDSDTQYF. Based on the CDR3 plus reference TRBV30 and TRBJ2-3, the full variable domain is SQTIHQWPATLVQPVGSPLSLECTVEGTSNPNLYWYRQAAGRGLQLLFYSVGIGQISSEVPQNLSASRPQDRQFILSSKKLLLSDSGFYLCAWSVRDSDTQYFGPGTRLTVL.

The chain joins TRBV5-4 to TRBJ2-7; TRBD2 matches at 14 bases. The germline CDR1 and CDR2 sequences are SGHNT and YYREEE (reference sequence). The V and J ends lost 2 bases and 5 bases, in that order; junction bases with no gene match: 12. The CDR3 totals 18 residues. The CDR3 loop is CASSFGRWTSGGPHEQYF. In nucleotides, the CDR3 is TGTGCCAGCAGCTTTGGGAGATGGACTAGCGGGGGGCCACACGAGCAGTACTTC.

V usage is TRBV6-4 and J usage is TRBJ2-1, with TRBD1 as a possible D gene (5 bases). The CDR3 has 14 residues. The germline CDR1 and CDR2 sequences are MRHNA and SNTAGT. V dropped 0 bases and J dropped 9 bases, with 12 bases sitting between them. In nucleotides, the CDR3 is TGTGCCAGCAGTGACTCTGCCTTAAGGGGTGAGCAGTTCTTC. It translates to CASSDSALRGEQFF.

V and J are TRBV10-3 and TRBJ1-2; D is undetermined. The germline CDR1 and CDR2 sequences are ENHRY and SYGVKD. V lost 6 bases, J lost 6 bases, and 17 bases lay in between. This CDR3 region has 14 residues. CDR3 region: CAISPQVPGDGYTF. The CDR3 region has the DNA TGTGCCATCAGCCCCCAGGTCCCCGGGGATGGCTACACCTTC.

The gene calls are TRBV4-2 and TRBJ2-1, with 11 bases lining up with TRBD2. The length of the CDR3 is 16 residues. V dropped 1 base and J dropped 8; count of bases not matched to a gene: 7. CDR1 and CDR2 from the germline V gene are LGHNA and YNFKEQ. The CDR3 here is CASSQAVAGGPYEQFF. The CDR3 DNA follows: TGTGCCAGCAGCCAAGCTGTAGCGGGGGGGCCCTATGAGCAGTTCTTC.

This chain links TRBV7-9 with TRBJ1-2; the D gene is possibly TRBD1 (5 bases). Trimming took off 7 bases at V and 6 bases at J, with 18 bases between the two ends. The CDR3 loop spans 14 amino acids. Germline values: CDR1 SEHNR, CDR2 FQNEAQ (reference sequence). The CDR3 sequence: CASTPTGGNHGYTF. For the CDR3, the DNA is TGTGCCAGCACCCCAACGGGGGGGAACCATGGCTACACCTTC.

The chain carries TRBV20-1 and TRBJ1-1; D is unclear. V dropped 3 bases and J dropped 11 bases, with 13 bases sitting between them. Looked up from germline, CDR1 is DFQATT and CDR2 is SNEGSKA (reference sequence). There are 11 residues in the CDR3. The CDR3 here is CSASVREDAFF. CDR3 nucleotide sequence: TGCAGTGCTAGTGTCCGGGAGGACGCTTTCTTT.

The V call is TRBV9, the J call TRBJ2-3; 12 bases map to TRBD2. CDR3 length equals 17 residues. V gave up 5 bases and J gave up 4 bases; unmatched junction bases: 11. Germline V gene data show CDR1 as SGDLS and CDR2 as YYNGEE. CDR3 sequence reads: CASSITSGGLGSDTQYF. CDR3 coding DNA: TGTGCCAGCAGTATTACTAGCGGGGGGTTAGGTTCAGATACGCAGTATTTT.

The chain couples TRBV11-2 to TRBJ1-3; 7 bases are a match to TRBD1. Trimming at V came to 4 bases and at J to 2 bases, leaving 11 bases not matched to a gene. The germline V gene has CDR1 SGHAT and CDR2 FQNNGV. The CDR3 runs 17 residues. The CDR3 here is CASSSRTGRATGNTIYF. As DNA, the CDR3 is TGTGCCAGCAGCTCAAGGACAGGAAGAGCGACTGGAAACACCATATATTTT.